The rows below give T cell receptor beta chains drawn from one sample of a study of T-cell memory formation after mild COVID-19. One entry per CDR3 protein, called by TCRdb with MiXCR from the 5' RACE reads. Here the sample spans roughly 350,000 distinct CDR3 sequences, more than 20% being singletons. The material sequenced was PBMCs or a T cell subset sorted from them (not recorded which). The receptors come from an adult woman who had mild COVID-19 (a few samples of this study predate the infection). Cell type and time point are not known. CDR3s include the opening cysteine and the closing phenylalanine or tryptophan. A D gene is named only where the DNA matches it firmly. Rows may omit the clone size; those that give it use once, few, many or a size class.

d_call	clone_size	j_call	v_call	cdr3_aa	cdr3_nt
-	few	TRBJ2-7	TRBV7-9	CASSRRDTPYEQYF	TGTGCCAGCAGTCGCCGGGACACGCCCTACGAGCAGTACTTC
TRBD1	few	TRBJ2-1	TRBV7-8	CASRPGTGLYYEQFF	TGTGCCAGCAGGCCCGGGACAGGGCTTTACTATGAGCAGTTCTTC
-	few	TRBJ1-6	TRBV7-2	CASSLGQGLGSPLHF	TGTGCCAGCAGCTTAGGCCAGGGGTTAGGATCACCCCTCCACTTT
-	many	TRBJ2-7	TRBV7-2	CASSLVYEQYF	TGTGCCAGCAGCTTAGTCTACGAGCAGTACTTC
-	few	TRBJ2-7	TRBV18	CASSPGLSSYEQYF	TGTGCCAGCTCACCCGGACTTTCCTCCTACGAGCAGTACTTC
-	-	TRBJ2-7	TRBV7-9	CASSSDTSTYEQYF	TGTGCCAGCAGCAGCGACACAAGTACCTACGAGCAGTACTTC
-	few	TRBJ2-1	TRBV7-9	CASSLDLLYNEQFF	TGTGCCAGCAGCTTAGATCTATTATACAATGAGCAGTTCTTC
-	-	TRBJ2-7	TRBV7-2	CASSENWGYEQYF	TGTGCCAGCAGCGAAAACTGGGGCTACGAGCAGTACTTC
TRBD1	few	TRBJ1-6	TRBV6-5	CASSQRWQGAHNSPLHF	TGTGCCAGCAGCCAGAGGTGGCAGGGGGCTCATAATTCACCCCTCCACTTT
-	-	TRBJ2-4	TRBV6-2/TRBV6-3	CASSAQSKPYRENIQYF	TGTGCCAGCAGTGCACAGAGCAAGCCGTACAGGGAAAACATTCAGTACTTC
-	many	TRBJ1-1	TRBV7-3	CASSLGPGTIEAFF	TGTGCCAGCAGCCTAGGCCCCGGGACGATTGAAGCTTTCTTT
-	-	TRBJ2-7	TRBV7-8	CASSLAPSNEQYF	TGTGCCAGCAGCTTAGCGCCTAGCAACGAGCAGTACTTC
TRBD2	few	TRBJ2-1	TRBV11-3	CASSLGGRRNEQFF	TGTGCCAGCAGCTTAGGCGGGAGAAGGAATGAGCAGTTCTTC
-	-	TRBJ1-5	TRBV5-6	CASSRQTLSNQPQHF	TGTGCCAGCAGCCGACAGACGCTTAGCAATCAGCCCCAGCATTTT
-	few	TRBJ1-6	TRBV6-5	CASSPSHNSPLHF	TGTGCCAGCAGTCCGTCCCATAATTCACCCCTCCACTTT
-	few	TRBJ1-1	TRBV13	CASSGAGQSEAFF	TGTGCCAGCAGCGGGGCTGGACAGTCGGAAGCTTTCTTT
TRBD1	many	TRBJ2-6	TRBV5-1	CASGQGPGANVLTF	TGCGCCAGCGGACAGGGCCCCGGGGCCAACGTCCTGACTTTC
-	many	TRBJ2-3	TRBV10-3	CAMGGTHTDTQYF	TGTGCCATGGGCGGGACCCACACAGATACGCAGTATTTT
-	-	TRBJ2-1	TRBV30	CAWSPLSAYNEQFF	TGTGCCTGGAGCCCATTGAGCGCCTACAATGAGCAGTTCTTC
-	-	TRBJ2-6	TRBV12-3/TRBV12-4	CASSFGGMSGANVLTF	TGTGCCAGCAGTTTTGGCGGCATGTCTGGGGCCAACGTCCTGACTTTC
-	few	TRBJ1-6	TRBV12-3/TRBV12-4	CASSFWSSPLHF	TGTGCCAGCAGTTTCTGGAGCTCACCCCTCCACTTT
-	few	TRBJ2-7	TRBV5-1	CASSLSVGQTYEQYF	TGCGCCAGCAGCTTATCTGTCGGTCAAACCTACGAGCAGTACTTC
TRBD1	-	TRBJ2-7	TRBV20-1	CSAGVDRVGYEQYF	TGCAGTGCTGGGGTGGACAGGGTTGGGTACGAGCAGTACTTC
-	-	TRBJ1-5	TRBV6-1	CASSEWERVRPQHF	TGTGCCAGCAGTGAATGGGAGAGGGTACGGCCCCAGCATTTT
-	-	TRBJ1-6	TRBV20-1	CSASTSGSYNSPLHF	TGCAGTGCTAGCACCTCAGGGTCCTATAATTCACCCCTCCACTTT
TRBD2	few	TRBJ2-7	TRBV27	CASRTSGNYEQYF	TGTGCCAGCAGGACTAGCGGGAACTACGAGCAGTACTTC
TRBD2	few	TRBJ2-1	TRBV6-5	CASSYSGLAETNEQFF	TGTGCCAGCAGTTACTCGGGACTAGCGGAGACTAATGAGCAGTTCTTC
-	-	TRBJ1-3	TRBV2	CASSAGFAGNTIYF	TGTGCCAGCAGTGCAGGGTTTGCTGGAAACACCATATATTTT
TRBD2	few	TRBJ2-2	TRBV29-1	CSVDLPGLAGVTGELFF	TGCAGCGTTGACCTTCCGGGACTAGCGGGAGTTACCGGGGAGCTGTTTTTT
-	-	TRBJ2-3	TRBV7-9	CASSPILAPVGTDTQYF	TGTGCCAGCAGCCCTATACTAGCTCCGGTCGGCACAGATACGCAGTATTTT
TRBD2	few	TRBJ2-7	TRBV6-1	CAIDWGGSYEQYF	TGTGCCATCGACTGGGGGGGCTCCTACGAGCAGTACTTC
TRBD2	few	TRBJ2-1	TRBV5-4	CASSSGTSGGNEQFF	TGTGCCAGCAGCTCCGGGACTAGCGGGGGGAATGAGCAGTTCTTC